This TCR beta chain emerged from a study of CD8+ T cells in alopecia areata. Following RNA extraction, reverse transcription yielded cDNA that acted as the sequencing template. Assay: immunoSEQ multiplex PCR; the TCRdb copy retains only in-frame clones and omits some. The table has some 98,000 clones, approximately 60% seen once. The CDR3 extends over 12 amino acids. Trimming shortened V by 6 bases and J by 8 bases, and 13 bases separated the two germline ends. Germline CDR1 MNHEY, CDR2 SMNVEV (reference sequence). Study findings and constraints: Between patients, shared TCR sequences were less clear than in mice. This was possibly due in part to HLA diversity in the patient population. Scalp and blood samples kept many expanded lesional clones throughout tofacitinib.

Treatment in this sample: oral pan-JAK inhibitor, 5-10 mg twice daily. Lesional scalp punch biopsies and peripheral blood were collected from alopecia areata patients. To note about this clone: Its antigen remains unknown.

The chain couples TRBV27 to TRBJ1-2; D is unresolved. The material was CD8+ T cells sorted from blood, obtained at week 4, from a patient treated with tofacitinib. The origin of this receptor is a human donor with alopecia areata. This CDR3 reads CASSLSGVGYTF. CDR3 DNA sequence: TGTGCCAGCAGCCTGTCTGGGGTAGGCTACACCTTC.